The 22 T cell receptor beta chains listed next were all sequenced from one sample in a study of T cells in Graves' hyperthyroidism and ophthalmopathy. Researchers took RNA transcripts and amplified the TCR beta CDR3 regions from them. Researchers ran a first-round RT-PCR on the TCR CDR3 using the HTBI primer set. Using its own MiXCR run on the multiplex PCR reads, TCRdb lists one record per CDR3 protein. This table has around 760,000 distinct CDR3 sequences, about a third appearing once. Sequencing input: blood. The receptors here all came from a woman between 35 and 50 years old with Graves' hyperthyroidism.

This clonotype was picked up many times. The chain uses TRBV5-1 and TRBJ1-1, with 7 bases lining up with TRBD1. In germline, CDR1 is SGHRS, CDR2 YFSETQ. The CDR3 length is 14 residues. The junction had 7 bases not matched to a gene; V was cut back by 4 bases and J by 4 bases. This chain's CDR3 is CASSRTGAGTEAFF. The CDR3 DNA follows: TGCGCCAGCAGCCGTACAGGGGCCGGCACTGAAGCTTTCTTT.

A remark on this clonotype: A much larger clone differs by one base, so this may be a read error. This rearrangement joins TRBV6-6 to TRBJ1-1, with unresolved D. Germline CDR1 and CDR2: MNHNY and SVGAGI (reference sequence). There are 13 residues in the CDR3. The CDR3 loop reads CASSSPVNTAAFF. CDR3 sequence (DNA): TGTGCCAGCAGTTCCCCCGTAAACACTGCAGCTTTCTTT.

On this clonotype itself: This may arise from a read error, as a much more abundant clone is one base away. J is TRBJ2-7 and V is TRBV20-1, with no clear D. The CDR3 has 13 residues. Germline assignment: CDR1 DFQATT and CDR2 SNEGSKA (reference sequence). Trimming cost V 5 bases and J 9 bases, with 20 bases left between them. The CDR3 here is CSAPLATANGQYF. In DNA, the CDR3 is TGCAGTGCTCCCCTTGCGACTGCTAACGGGCAGTACTTC.

The rearrangement joins TRBV11-2 to TRBJ1-6; no definite D call. The germline V gene encodes CDR1 SGHAT and CDR2 FQNNGV. Trimming shortened V by 6 bases and J by 14 bases, and 11 bases separated the two germline ends. The CDR3 is 11 amino acids. For the CDR3, the DNA is TGTGCCAGCAGTACTTACATGACCCTCCACTTT. It yields the protein CASSTYMTLHF.

The chain links TRBV7-2 to TRBJ2-5, with 9 positions matching TRBD2. The ends lost 7 bases at V and 3 bases at J; junction bases unmatched: 9. The CDR3 loop spans 15 amino acids. Germline CDR1 reads SGHTA; CDR2 reads FQGNSA. CDR3 sequence: CASTVGLAGKETQYF. In nucleotides, the CDR3 is TGTGCCAGCACCGTGGGGCTAGCGGGGAAAGAGACCCAGTACTTC.

This clonotype was observed a few times. The V and J genes are TRBV5-1 and TRBJ1-5, with D maybe TRBD1 (5 bases). The V gene's germline CDR1 is SGHRS and CDR2 YFSETQ. This CDR3 region has 14 residues. The V gene lost 1 base and the J gene lost 8 bases, with 13 bases spanning the gap. CDR3 residues: CASSLRRGSEPQHF. The CDR3, as DNA: TGCGCCAGCAGCTTGAGGAGGGGATCTGAGCCCCAGCATTTT.

There are many counts of this clonotype. The genes are TRBV19 and TRBJ1-1; D is uncertain. The CDR3 has 13 amino acids. Trimming took 3 bases from V and 1 from J, leaving 6 bases between them. Germline lookup yields CDR1 LNHDA and CDR2 SQIVND (reference sequence). CDR3 nucleotide sequence: TGTGCCAGTAGTATCCTAGAGAACACTGAAGCTTTCTTT. It specifies CASSILENTEAFF.

The J gene is TRBJ2-7, the V gene TRBV12-3 or TRBV12-4; the D is unclear. The V end lost 3 bases, the J end lost 0 bases, and 9 bases lay between the germline ends. The CDR3 sequence is 14 residues long. CDR3 DNA: TGTGCCAGCAGTTTCGGGTCCGCCTCCTACGAGCAGTACTTC. It encodes CASSFGSASYEQYF.

This clonotype was recorded many times. V usage is TRBV20-1 and J usage is TRBJ1-2; TRBD1 agrees at 11 bases. The CDR3 extends over 15 amino acids. CDR1 is DFQATT and CDR2 is SNEGSKA in the germline V gene (reference sequence). V lost 5 bases to trimming and J lost 6 bases; unmatched junction nucleotides: 11. CDR3 nucleotide sequence: TGCAGTGCTCCCTATGGAGCGGGACAGGGGGATGGCTACACCTTC. Translating it yields CSAPYGAGQGDGYTF.

This clonotype was observed at least ten times. The rearrangement joins TRBV11-1 to TRBJ2-5; D remains ambiguous. V was shortened by 0 bases and J by 5 bases, with 7 bases between the two germline ends. The length of the CDR3 is 13 residues. Looked up from germline, CDR1 is SGHAT and CDR2 is FQDESV (reference sequence). CDR3 amino acids: CASSLARRETQYF. The CDR3 DNA follows: TGTGCCAGCAGCTTAGCGCGACGGGAGACCCAGTACTTC.

The V and J genes are TRBV7-9 and TRBJ1-1, with 9 bases fitting TRBD1. Germline V gives CDR1 SEHNR, CDR2 FQNEAQ (reference sequence). J lost 6 bases, V lost 5 bases, and 16 bases had no gene match. The CDR3 extends over 17 amino acids. This chain's CDR3 is CASSTLPTGGVRAEAFF. Written as DNA, the CDR3 is TGTGCCAGCAGCACTCTACCGACAGGGGGGGTCCGGGCTGAAGCTTTCTTT.

In this sample, this clonotype turned up many times. The gene calls are TRBV9 and TRBJ1-2; D not resolved. Looked up from germline, CDR1 is SGDLS and CDR2 is YYNGEE. The CDR3 covers 17 residues. Trimming removed 1 base at V and 4 bases at J, with 20 bases between. The CDR3 nucleotides are TGTGCCAGCAGCGTACACCACTACGACATAGGACGCTATGGCTACACCTTC. It yields the protein CASSVHHYDIGRYGYTF.

The rearrangement joins TRBV7-8 to TRBJ2-5; perhaps TRBD2 as D (5 bases). Germline loops: CDR1 SGHVS, CDR2 FQNEAQ. Trimming shortened V by 6 bases and J by 7 bases, and 15 bases separated the two germline ends. The CDR3 sequence is 13 residues long. The CDR3 nucleotides read TGTGCCAGCAGACCGGGGAGTACGGCGACCCAGTACTTC. This translates into CASRPGSTATQYF.

This clonotype was counted once. This chain connects TRBV6-5 to TRBJ1-5, with 10 bases identical to TRBD1. V lost 1 base to trimming and J lost 7 bases; unmatched junction nucleotides: 4. The length of the CDR3 is 15 residues. CDR1 and CDR2 (germline): MNHEY, SVGAGI. The CDR3 DNA follows: TGTGCCAGCAGTTACTTCCCGGGACAGGGGCAGCCCCAGCATTTT. It is translated as CASSYFPGQGQPQHF.

Concerning this clonotype: The junction departs from the called germline gene at one end, perhaps through a read error. V gene TRBV5-1 combines with J gene TRBJ1-1, with D possibly being TRBD1 (6 bases). Germline V CDR1 and CDR2: SGHRS, YFSETQ. The CDR3 consists of 14 residues. Here the CDR3 DNA reads TGCGCCAGCAGCGAACAGGGAAGGAACACTGAAGCTTTCTTC. Encoded protein: CASSEQGRNTEAFF.

The V and J genes are TRBV12-3 or TRBV12-4 and TRBJ2-7; D is possibly TRBD1 (6 bases). V was pared by 11 bases and J by 3 bases, with 17 bases between. The CDR3 is 13 amino acids. CDR3 sequence reads: CASQGQGNYEQYF. The CDR3 nucleotides are TGTGCCTCCCAGGGGCAGGGGAACTACGAGCAGTACTTC.

The sample holds many counts of this clonotype. V usage is TRBV7-2 and J usage is TRBJ2-2, with 7 bases lining up with TRBD2. J was trimmed by 3 bases and V by 8 bases; bases with no gene match: 15. The CDR3 has 17 amino acids. Germline assignment: CDR1 SGHTA and CDR2 FQGNSA. The DNA of the CDR3 is TGTGCCAGCGCTAGATCCTCGGGGCTAGCGGACACCGGGGAGCTGTTTTTT. Translation gives CASARSSGLADTGELFF.

The gene calls are TRBV20-1 and TRBJ1-5; 9 bases map to TRBD1. Germline values: CDR1 DFQATT, CDR2 SNEGSKA (reference sequence). CDR3 length: 18 residues. Trimming cost V 2 bases and J 3 bases; bases outside gene matches: 14. CDR3 amino acids: CSARMGQGLAGANQPQHF. Here the CDR3 DNA reads TGCAGTGCTAGAATGGGACAGGGACTCGCGGGGGCCAATCAGCCCCAGCATTTT.

The J gene is TRBJ2-7, the V gene TRBV10-3, with D perhaps TRBD1 (6 bases). V gave up 10 bases and J gave up 4 bases, with 11 bases separating them. The CDR3 is 11 amino acids. The germline CDR1 and CDR2 sequences are ENHRY and SYGVKD. In DNA form, the CDR3 reads TGTGCCACTAGAGGACAGTACGAGCAGTACTTC. Its translation is CATRGQYEQYF.

The chain couples TRBV14 to TRBJ2-2, with D perhaps matching TRBD2 (6 bases). V lost 2 bases to trimming and J lost 7 bases, with 11 bases between them. Per the germline V gene, CDR1 is SGHDN and CDR2 is FVKESK. This CDR3 region has 14 residues. In DNA, the CDR3 is TGTGCCAGCAGCCAAATGCGGGGCGTCGGGGAGCTGTTTTTT. Translation: CASSQMRGVGELFF.

This clonotype was counted many times. The chain links TRBV12-3 or TRBV12-4 to TRBJ2-6; 9 bases map to TRBD1. This CDR3 has 17 residues. V lost 7 bases, J lost 8 bases, and 15 bases stayed unmatched. CDR3 in DNA: TGTGCCAGCATCTCCTCACCGGGACAGGGCGGGACCAACGTCCTGACTTTC. Protein sequence: CASISSPGQGGTNVLTF.

This clonotype was found once. The gene calls are TRBV7-9 and TRBJ1-4; maybe TRBD1 (6 bases). The V end lost 4 bases, the J end lost 8 bases, and 20 bases lay between the germline ends. This CDR3 contains 16 residues. CDR1 is SEHNR and CDR2 is FQNEAQ in the germline V gene (reference sequence). This CDR3 is CASSSPQGGSMEKLFF. The CDR3 DNA reads TGTGCCAGCAGCTCACCACAGGGAGGGTCAATGGAAAAACTGTTTTTT.